Listed below are T cell receptor beta chains from one sample, sequenced in a study of blood T cell repertoires in COVID-19. Some clones are missing from TCRdb's copy, which holds only in-frame ones; the method was immunoSEQ multiplex PCR. This sample has roughly 260,000 clones, with about nine tenths found just once. The sequenced sample consisted of peripheral blood. These receptors came from a person in their late teens or twenties with COVID-19, enrolled during active disease. Each CDR3 is given with its conserved first and last residue.

TRBV12-5	TRBJ2-2	CASTRDTGELFF
TRBV4-1	TRBJ2-1	CASSQPTSGSGYNEQFF
TRBV4-3	TRBJ2-2	CASSQLADTGELFF
TRBV4-1	TRBJ2-7	CASSQESGQGYEQYF
TRBV19	TRBJ2-7	CASSNLPGQGGYEQYF
TRBV19	TRBJ1-1	CASSIEGGGGFF
TRBV28	TRBJ2-2	CASSLILGLQNTGELFF
TRBV2	TRBJ2-7	CASRGLADYEQYF
TRBV19	TRBJ1-1	CASSIEGRGTEAFF
TRBV6-6	TRBJ1-5	CARAGGRASNQPQHF
TRBV20-1	TRBJ2-1	CSAARYNEQFF
TRBV4-2	TRBJ2-7	CASSQVGASHEQYF
TRBV3-1/TRBV3-2	TRBJ1-2	CASRDRGYGYTF
TRBV6-5	TRBJ2-1	CASTSRTDNEQFF
TRBV4-2	TRBJ1-6	CASSQDLLNSPLHF
TRBV29-1	TRBJ1-2	CSVDGQDLRGYTF
TRBV7-2	TRBJ2-5	CASSKTSGEGETQYF
TRBV5-6	TRBJ2-7	CASSFGTGVYEQYF
TRBV2	TRBJ1-5	CASSTPGDRASFNQPQHF
TRBV27	TRBJ1-2	CASSLSAGALDGYTF
TRBV19	TRBJ2-3	CASRHLAGGPGQDTQYF
TRBV14	TRBJ2-7	CASSPRATYEQYF
TRBV7-9	TRBJ2-1	CASSLVTSGNNEQFF
TRBV7-2	TRBJ2-1	CASSFRLAADEQFF
TRBV15	TRBJ2-5	CATSSPTGDSLETQYF
TRBV5-1	TRBJ2-7	CASSPACWAQRMYEQYF
TRBV27	TRBJ2-6	CASGNRDRGPGANVLTF
TRBV24-1	TRBJ2-3	CATSDGPFDTDTQYF
TRBV2	TRBJ1-5	CAVGGVSNQPQHF